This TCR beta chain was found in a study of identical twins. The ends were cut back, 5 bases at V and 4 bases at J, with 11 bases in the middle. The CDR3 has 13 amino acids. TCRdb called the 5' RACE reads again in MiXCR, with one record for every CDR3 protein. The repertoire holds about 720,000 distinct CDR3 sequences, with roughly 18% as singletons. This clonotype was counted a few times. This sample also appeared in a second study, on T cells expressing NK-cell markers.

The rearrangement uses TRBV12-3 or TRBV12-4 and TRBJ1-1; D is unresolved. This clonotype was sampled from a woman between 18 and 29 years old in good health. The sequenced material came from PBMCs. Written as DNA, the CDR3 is TGTGCCAGCAGTCCCCGGGGATTCACTGAAGCTTTCTTT. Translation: CASSPRGFTEAFF.